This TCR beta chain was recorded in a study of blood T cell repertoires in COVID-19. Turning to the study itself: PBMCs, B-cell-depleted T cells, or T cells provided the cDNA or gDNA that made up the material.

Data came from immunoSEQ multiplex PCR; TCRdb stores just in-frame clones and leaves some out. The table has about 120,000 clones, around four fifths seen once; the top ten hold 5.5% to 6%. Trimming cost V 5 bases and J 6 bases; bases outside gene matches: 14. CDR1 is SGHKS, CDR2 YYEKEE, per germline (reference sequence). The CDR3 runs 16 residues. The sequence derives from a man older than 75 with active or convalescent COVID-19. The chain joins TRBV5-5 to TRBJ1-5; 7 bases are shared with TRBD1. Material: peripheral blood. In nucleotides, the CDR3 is TGTGCCAGCAGTTTTGCCACTGGGACAGCCCCTCAGCCCCAGCATTTT. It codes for CASSFATGTAPQPQHF.